This T cell receptor beta chain was captured in a study of T cell responses to AZD1222 COVID-19 vaccine. Study-level information: Some second doses came at about 4 weeks and others at about 12 weeks; these were pooled.

Turning to this clone: Its antigen remains unidentified.

Study conclusions and caveats: Dominant at 160-218 and 743-854, vaccine-associated CD4 TCRs also spanned spike. White British people made up most donors, females outnumbered males, and clonal diversity was possibly underestimated. Spike-specific TCR breadth and depth grew following two AZD1222 doses.

The table came from immunoSEQ multiplex PCR; TCRdb's copy has only in-frame clones and leaves some out. The sample yields about 160,000 clones, 88% seen once. This CDR3 is 14 amino acids long. V shed 8 bases and J 2 bases; nucleotides not matched to a gene: 9. Per germline, CDR1 MGHDK and CDR2 SYGVNS. The chain combines TRBV25-1 with TRBJ2-7; 7 bases fit TRBD2. The TCR originated in an adult in good health. The specimen was peripheral blood, collected on day 0 of AZD1222 vaccination. The CDR3 sequence is CASGGRLAAYEQYF. CDR3 DNA sequence: TGTGCCAGCGGCGGGCGGCTAGCGGCCTACGAGCAGTACTTC.